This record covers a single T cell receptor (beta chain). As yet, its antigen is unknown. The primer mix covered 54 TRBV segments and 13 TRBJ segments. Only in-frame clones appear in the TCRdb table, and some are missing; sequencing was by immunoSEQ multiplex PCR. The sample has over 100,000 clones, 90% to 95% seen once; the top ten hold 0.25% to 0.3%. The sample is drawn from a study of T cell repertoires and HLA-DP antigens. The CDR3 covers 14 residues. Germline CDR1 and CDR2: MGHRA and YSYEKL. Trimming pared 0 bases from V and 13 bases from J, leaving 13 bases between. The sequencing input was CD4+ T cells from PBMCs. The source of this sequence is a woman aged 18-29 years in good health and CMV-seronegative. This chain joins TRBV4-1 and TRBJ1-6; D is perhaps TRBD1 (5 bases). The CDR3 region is CASSQEGDVRPLHF. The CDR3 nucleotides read TGCGCCAGCAGCCAAGAGGGGGACGTACGGCCCCTCCACTTT.